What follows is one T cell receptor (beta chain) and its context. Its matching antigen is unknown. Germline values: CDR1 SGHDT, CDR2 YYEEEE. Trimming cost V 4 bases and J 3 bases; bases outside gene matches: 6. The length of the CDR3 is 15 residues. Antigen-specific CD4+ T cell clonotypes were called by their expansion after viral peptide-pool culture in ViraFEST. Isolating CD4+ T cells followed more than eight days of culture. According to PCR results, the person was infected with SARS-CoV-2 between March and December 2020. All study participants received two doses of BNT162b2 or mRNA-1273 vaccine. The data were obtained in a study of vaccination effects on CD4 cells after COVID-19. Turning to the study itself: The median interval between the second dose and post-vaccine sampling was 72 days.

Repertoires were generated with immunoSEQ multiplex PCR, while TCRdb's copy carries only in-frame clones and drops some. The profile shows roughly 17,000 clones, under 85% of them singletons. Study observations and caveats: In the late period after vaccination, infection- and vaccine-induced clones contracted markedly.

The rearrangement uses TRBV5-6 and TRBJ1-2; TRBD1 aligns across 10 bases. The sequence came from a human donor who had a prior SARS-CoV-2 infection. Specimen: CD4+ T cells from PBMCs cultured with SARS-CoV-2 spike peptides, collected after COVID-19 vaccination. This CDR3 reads CASSHGTGDHYGYTF. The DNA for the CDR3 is TGTGCCAGCAGCCACGGGACAGGGGATCACTATGGCTACACCTTC. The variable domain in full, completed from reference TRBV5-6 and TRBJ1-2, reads DAGVTQSPTHLIKTRGQQVTLRCSPKSGHDTVSWYQQALGQGPQFIFQYYEEEERQRGNFPDRFSGHQFPNYSSELNVNALLLGDSALYLCASSHGTGDHYGYTFGSGTRLTVV.